This TCR beta chain was recovered during a study of CXCR3-negative and CXCR3-positive naive CD8 T cells. General study findings and limits: Relative to CXCR3-negative naive cells, CXCR3-positive naive cells had more hydrophobic TRB CDR3s. TCR strength was inferred from TRB CDR3 properties, while surface CD5 was comparable between naive subsets. Unlike memory cells, which differed, naive CXCR3-negative and CXCR3-positive cells had similar TRBV-TRBJ usage.

The CDR3 sequence is 16 residues long. The TRB libraries of cDNA were built by UMI-labeled 5' RACE. For each CDR3 protein, TCRdb gives one entry from its re-call of the 5' RACE reads, without DNA. The data include 150,000 to 180,000 distinct CDR3 sequences; the top ten clones carry 0.45% to 0.6%. A note on this clonotype: Its antigen is as yet unknown.

This chain uses TRBV12-3 or TRBV12-4 with TRBJ1-1; TCRdb lists TRBD1, though no DNA is available to test this call. What was sequenced was naive CXCR3+ CD8+ T cells from blood. The subset denotes: CD45RO-CCR7+CD27+CD95- naive CD8+ T cells expressing CXCR3 (TNR3+). The origin of this receptor is a human donor in good health. Some clones in this sample may be carry-over from other donors' samples. The CDR3 loop reads CASSFANSDRDTEAFF.